The next 18 T cell receptor beta chains were all read from a single sample in a study of blood T cell repertoires in COVID-19. Method: immunoSEQ multiplex PCR; TCRdb's copy keeps in-frame clones and lacks some. Here the sample spans about 210,000 clones, about 83% being singletons. Source material: peripheral blood. These receptors came from a woman in her forties or fifties with active or convalescent COVID-19.

V gene TRBV5-1 combines with J gene TRBJ2-5; possibly TRBD2 for D (6 bases). Germline V gene lookup returns CDR1 SGHRS and CDR2 YFSETQ. The CDR3 totals 13 residues. Trimming took off 4 bases at V and 5 bases at J, with 12 bases between the two ends. The CDR3 region is CASSGGDGETQYF. The CDR3 nucleotides are TGCGCCAGCAGCGGAGGGGATGGGGAGACCCAGTACTTC.

The chain is built from TRBV23-1 and TRBJ2-2, with D possibly TRBD1 on 5 matching bases. TRBV23-1 is noted as an ORF with a role that remains uncertain. Trimming took 3 bases from V and 3 from J, leaving 11 bases between them. There are 15 residues in the CDR3. Here the CDR3 DNA reads TGCGCCAGCAGTCAGGTGGAAGGGGACACCGGGGAGCTGTTTTTT. Amino acid sequence: CASSQVEGDTGELFF.

Only a few counts were recorded for this clone. J is TRBJ1-6 and V is TRBV28; no clear D gene. Germline-derived CDR1 and CDR2 are MDHEN and SYDVKM. Between the trimmed V and J ends, which lost 3 bases and 10 bases, there was a span of 7 bases. The CDR3 extends over 12 amino acids. The CDR3 protein is CASSFSKSPLHF. The CDR3 DNA sequence: TGTGCCAGCAGTTTTTCAAAATCACCCCTCCACTTT.

The chain combines TRBV2 with TRBJ2-1; 12 nucleotides agree with TRBD2. Germline V gene data show CDR1 as SNHLY and CDR2 as FYNNEI. Losses at the gene ends were 4 bases for V and 1 base for J; bases not matched to a gene: 2. This CDR3 contains 16 residues. The CDR3 region is CASSGTSGNSYNEQFF. The CDR3 DNA is TGTGCCAGCAGTGGGACTAGCGGGAATTCCTACAATGAGCAGTTCTTC.

The rearrangement uses TRBV5-1 and TRBJ2-5; 10 bases fit TRBD2. Germline V gives CDR1 SGHRS, CDR2 YFSETQ. CDR3 length: 18 amino acids. Trimming removed 0 bases from V and 4 bases from J; junction bases left unmatched: 12. CDR3 DNA: TGCGCCAGCAGCTTGGCGGCTAGCGGGGGAGCTTCCAGAGAGACCCAGTACTTC. Protein product: CASSLAASGGASRETQYF.

The V gene is TRBV4-1, the J gene TRBJ1-2, with 7 bases identical to TRBD1. From germline, CDR1 is MGHRA and CDR2 YSYEKL. With 0 bases clipped from V and 4 bases from J, the junction kept 2 bases outside the gene matches. This CDR3 is built from 14 residues. The CDR3 sequence: CASSQETGSYGYTF. The CDR3 DNA sequence: TGCGCCAGCAGCCAAGAGACAGGGAGCTATGGCTACACCTTC.

This clone was recorded many times. CDR3 loop: CASMEAGGIEQYF. DNA of the CDR3: TGTGCCAGCATGGAAGCAGGGGGTATCGAGCAGTACTTC. This chain connects TRBV2 to TRBJ2-7; 7 nucleotides line up with TRBD1. The CDR3 contains 13 residues. CDR1 and CDR2 from the germline V gene are SNHLY and FYNNEI. V lost 7 bases and J lost 6; bases outside the gene matches: 9.

CDR3 in amino acids: CASSLAGGSYNEQFF. CDR3 coding DNA: TGTGCCAGCAGCTTAGCAGGGGGCTCCTACAATGAGCAGTTCTTC. The rearrangement joins TRBV11-2 to TRBJ2-1; 7 positions agree with TRBD1. This CDR3 contains 15 residues. Germline V gene sequence: CDR1 SGHAT, CDR2 FQNNGV. With 1 base clipped from V and 0 bases from J, the junction kept 0 bases outside the gene matches.

The gene calls are TRBV24-1 and TRBJ2-5, with TRBD1 matching over 7 bases. J was trimmed by 4 bases and V by 2 bases; bases with no gene match: 3. The CDR3 has 14 residues. Germline V lookup: CDR1 KGHDR, CDR2 SFDVKD. This CDR3 reads CATSDSHRGETQYF. CDR3 DNA sequence: TGTGCCACCAGTGATTCACACAGGGGAGAGACCCAGTACTTC.

The chain carries TRBV4-1 and TRBJ1-1; 7 bases agree with TRBD1. Germline values: CDR1 MGHRA, CDR2 YSYEKL. This CDR3 is built from 14 residues. Unmatched junction bases numbered 3, after V lost 3 bases and J lost 2 bases. In DNA, the CDR3 is TGCGCCAGCAGCCAGGGACAGCCAAACACTGAAGCTTTCTTT. It specifies CASSQGQPNTEAFF.

V and J are TRBV2 and TRBJ2-7, with TRBD1 matching 7 bases. The germline V gene has CDR1 SNHLY and CDR2 FYNNEI. The junction had 7 bases not matched to a gene; V was cut back by 5 bases and J by 6 bases. The CDR3 length is 13 residues. In nucleotides, the CDR3 is TGTGCCAGCAGTCCTGACAGGGCAGGCGAGCAGTACTTC. Translating it yields CASSPDRAGEQYF.

The gene calls are TRBV11-2 and TRBJ1-3; tentative D call: TRBD1 (6 bases). Germline V gene sequence: CDR1 SGHAT, CDR2 FQNNGV. The CDR3 length is 15 residues. Trimming pared 6 bases from V and 4 bases from J, leaving 16 bases between. The CDR3 loop reads CASSQDSLLGNTIYF. DNA of the CDR3: TGTGCCAGCAGTCAGGACAGCCTACTCGGAAACACCATATATTTT.

The chain carries TRBV7-9 and TRBJ2-1, with TRBD2 matching over 11 bases. This CDR3 has 16 residues. Germline loops: CDR1 SEHNR, CDR2 FQNEAQ (reference sequence). J was trimmed by 7 bases and V by 8 bases; bases with no gene match: 13. Here the CDR3 reads CASCPSSGGPRNEQFF. DNA of the CDR3: TGTGCCAGCTGCCCTTCTAGCGGGGGGCCACGGAATGAGCAGTTCTTC. Looking up the rest from reference TRBV7-9 and TRBJ2-1 gives the full variable domain: DTGVSQNPRHKITKRGQNVTFRCDPISEHNRLYWYRQTLGQGPEFLTYFQNEAQLEKSRLLSDRFSAERPKGSFSTLEIQRTEQGDSAMYLCASCPSSGGPRNEQFFGPGTRLTVL.

J is TRBJ2-1 and V is TRBV1; the D call of TRBD2 is as the table states it, not checked on the DNA. TRBV1 is deemed a pseudogene. The CDR3 spans 20 residues. The CDR3 DNA reads TGCACCAGCAGCCCGGGCCCCCGGGGGGCTTATCTTCAAGCGAACAATGAGCAGTTCTTC. Translated, it gives CTSSPGPRGAYLQANNEQFF.

This clone was seen only a few times. This chain joins TRBV28 and TRBJ2-6; a weak D match, TRBD1 (5 bases). The CDR3 extends over 18 amino acids. Germline V gene lookup returns CDR1 MDHEN and CDR2 SYDVKM. The V end was cut by 5 bases, the J end by 0 bases, with 17 bases between. CDR3 DNA sequence: TGTGCCAGCAGTCTTCAAACAGGTTCCCGCTCTGGGGCCAACGTCCTGACTTTC. This codes for CASSLQTGSRSGANVLTF.

The chain links TRBV28 to TRBJ2-2; D gene ambiguous. The CDR3 is made up of 9 amino acids. The V gene's germline CDR1 is MDHEN and CDR2 SYDVKM. CDR3 residues: CHYTGELFF. DNA for the CDR3: TGTCACTACACCGGGGAGCTGTTTTTT. The full variable domain, its missing parts supplied by reference TRBV28 and TRBJ2-2, is DVKVTQSSRYLVKRTGEKVFLECVQDMDHENMFWYRQDPGLGLRLIYFSYDVKMKEKGDIPEGYSVSREKKERFSLILESASTNQTSMYLCHYTGELFFGEGSRLTVL.

V usage is TRBV2 and J usage is TRBJ2-3, with D unclear. V was cut by 1 base and J by 0 bases, with 5 bases left in between. Per the germline V gene, CDR1 is SNHLY and CDR2 is FYNNEI. This CDR3 spans 14 amino acids. CDR3 in DNA: TGTGCCAGCAGTGAAGGAGGTAGCACAGATACGCAGTATTTT. Amino acids: CASSEGGSTDTQYF.

The rearrangement joins TRBV2 to TRBJ2-7; the match to TRBD1 covers 8 bases. The V gene end was trimmed by 1 base and the J gene end by 4 bases; junction bases not matched to a gene: 3. The germline V gene has CDR1 SNHLY and CDR2 FYNNEI. This CDR3 contains 14 residues. CDR3: CASSEGTGRYEQYF. In nucleotides, the CDR3 is TGTGCCAGCAGTGAAGGGACAGGGAGGTACGAGCAGTACTTC.